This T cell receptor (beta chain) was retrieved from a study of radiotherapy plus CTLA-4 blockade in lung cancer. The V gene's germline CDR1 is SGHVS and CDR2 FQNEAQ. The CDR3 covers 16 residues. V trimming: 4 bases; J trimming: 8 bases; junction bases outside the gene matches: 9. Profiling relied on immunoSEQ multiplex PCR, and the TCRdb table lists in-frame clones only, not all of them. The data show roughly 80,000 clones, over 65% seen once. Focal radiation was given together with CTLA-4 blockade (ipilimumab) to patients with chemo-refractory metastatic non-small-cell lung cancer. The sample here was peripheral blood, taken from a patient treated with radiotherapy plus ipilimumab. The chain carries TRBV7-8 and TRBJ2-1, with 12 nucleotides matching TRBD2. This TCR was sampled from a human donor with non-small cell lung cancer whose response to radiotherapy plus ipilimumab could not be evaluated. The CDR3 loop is CASSSLLAGGIYEQFF. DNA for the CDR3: TGTGCCAGCAGCTCGCTTCTAGCGGGGGGGATCTATGAGCAGTTCTTC.